This T cell receptor beta chain was sequenced in a study of blood T cell repertoires in COVID-19. For the study at large: Nucleic acid was either cDNA or gDNA, and it came from T cells, B-cell-depleted T cells, or PBMCs.

Sequenced by immunoSEQ multiplex PCR; TCRdb stores in-frame clones only, minus some. The data contain around 130,000 clones, over 75% of them singletons. This sequence originates from a man between 60 and 70 years old with active or convalescent COVID-19. The sample comprised peripheral blood.

CDR3 sequence reads: CASAETGQIGEKLFF. CDR3 DNA sequence: TGTGCCAGCGCGGAGACGGGACAGATCGGTGAAAAACTGTTTTTT. The V gene is TRBV6-5, the J gene TRBJ1-4; TRBD1 aligns across 7 bases. With V trimmed by 8 bases and J by 7 bases, 13 bases remained unmatched. The CDR3 has 15 residues. Germline CDR1 is MNHEY and CDR2 is SVGAGI.